The source of this TCR beta chain is a study of blood T cell repertoires in COVID-19. In the study overall: Samples of COVID-19 (acute and convalescent) were obtained from the United States, Italy and Spain. Nucleic acid was either cDNA or gDNA, and it came from T cells, B-cell-depleted T cells, or PBMCs.

V lost 5 bases, J lost 6 bases, and 17 bases stayed unmatched. Germline V gene sequence: CDR1 PRHDT, CDR2 FYEKMQ (reference sequence). This CDR3 spans 18 amino acids. Produced via immunoSEQ multiplex PCR; TCRdb's table is partial and in-frame only. The sample carries approximately 150,000 clones, about 90% recorded once. The J gene is TRBJ2-3, the V gene TRBV13; 10 positions match TRBD1. Specimen: peripheral blood. This receptor was taken from an older woman with active or convalescent COVID-19. The DNA for the CDR3 is TGTGCCAGCAGCCCCAGATTTGGGACAGGGGAGGCTCGGGATACGCAGTATTTT. It yields the protein CASSPRFGTGEARDTQYF.